This T cell receptor beta chain was observed in a study of T-cell reconstitution after alpha-beta-depleted transplantation in children. Trimming took off 7 bases at V and 3 bases at J, with 12 bases between the two ends. This CDR3 comprises 14 residues. TCRbeta library preparation incorporated unique molecular identifiers. One entry per CDR3 protein results from TCRdb running MiXCR on the PCR reads. The data hold a few hundred thousand distinct CDR3 sequences, with about 8.8% observed a single time. This clonotype occurred many times. The sequencing used PBMCs from the stem cell graft donor, collected from the stem cell graft. This TCR derives from a human donor who donated a stem cell graft to a child with SCID. The V gene is TRBV12-3 or TRBV12-4, the J gene TRBJ2-2; a weak D match, TRBD2 (6 bases). The CDR3 DNA follows: TGTGCCAGCATCCCGGGACTCGACACCGGGGAGCTGTTTTTT. Translation: CASIPGLDTGELFF.